This T cell receptor (beta chain) was documented in a study of molecular identifiers for immune sequencing clone quantification. Regarding the study as a whole: Clones of above 20 RNA copies carried over 98% of effector molecules; in naive cells they carried under 1%.

The CDR3 runs to 14 residues. Trimming cost V 6 bases and J 0 bases; bases outside gene matches: 5. CDR1 is SQVTM and CDR2 is ANQGSEA in the germline V gene. Previously reported methods and listed TCR primers produced the bulk TCR libraries. TCRdb recomputed calls from the PCR reads with MiXCR, one row per CDR3 protein. The sample holds tens of thousands of distinct CDR3 sequences, approximately 18% seen once. In its sample, this clonotype was seen many times. Its target is not known. Naive CD8 libraries were made from approximately 20,000 to 1,000,000 sorted cells, and they used 10%, 30% or 50% RNA. Sorting recovered naive CD8 T cells on a CD8+CD4-CCR7+CD45RA+ profile.

This sequence joins TRBV29-1 and TRBJ1-3, with TRBD1 identical over 7 bases. The origin of this receptor is a human donor in good health. Some libraries in this study had Jurkat cell RNA spiked in. The sequenced sample was naive CD8+ T cells from blood, with Jurkat cell RNA spiked in. This sample's subset: FACS-sorted CD8+CD4-CCR7+CD45RA+ naive T cells. For the CDR3, the DNA is TGCAGCGTCTTGACAGGGAACTCTGGAAACACCATATATTTT. Its protein product is CSVLTGNSGNTIYF.